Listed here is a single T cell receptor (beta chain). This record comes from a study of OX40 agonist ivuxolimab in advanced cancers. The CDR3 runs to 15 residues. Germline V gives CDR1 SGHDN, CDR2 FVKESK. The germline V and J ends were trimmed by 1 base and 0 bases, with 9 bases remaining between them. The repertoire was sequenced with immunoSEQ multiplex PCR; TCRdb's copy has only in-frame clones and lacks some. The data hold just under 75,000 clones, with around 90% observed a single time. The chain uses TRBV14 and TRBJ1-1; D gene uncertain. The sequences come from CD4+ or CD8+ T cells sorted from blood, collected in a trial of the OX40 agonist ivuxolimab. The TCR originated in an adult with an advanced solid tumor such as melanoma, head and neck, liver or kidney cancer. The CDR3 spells CASSQGRSMNTEAFF. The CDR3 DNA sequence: TGTGCCAGCAGCCAAGGCCGCAGCATGAACACTGAAGCTTTCTTT.